This passage covers 5 T cell receptor beta chains from one sample sequenced in a study of blood T cell repertoires in COVID-19. The protocol was immunoSEQ multiplex PCR, while the TCRdb copy is restricted to in-frame clones and leaves out a portion. The table records hundreds of thousands of clones, around 89% of them present only once. Sequences were obtained from peripheral blood. The receptors here all came from a woman aged 40 to 50 who had recovered from COVID-19.

The gene calls are TRBV14 and TRBJ2-1; no reliable D call. Germline V gene sequence: CDR1 SGHDN, CDR2 FVKESK. Trimming removed 4 bases at V and 9 bases at J, with 13 bases between. The CDR3 length is 13 residues. The CDR3 bases are TGTGCCAGCAGCCCGCGCCCTCTCGGTGAGCAGTTCTTC. It yields the protein CASSPRPLGEQFF.

This chain uses TRBV27 with TRBJ1-2; D not certain. The germline gives CDR1 MNHEY, CDR2 SMNVEV (reference sequence). The CDR3 length is 14 residues. The germline V and J ends were trimmed by 8 bases and 7 bases, with 20 bases remaining between them. For the CDR3, the DNA is TGTGCCAGCGCACCAGCCCCGGCGGGGTCTGGCTACACCTTC. It specifies CASAPAPAGSGYTF.

This clone was detected only once. The V gene is TRBV7-9, the J gene TRBJ2-7, with 9 bases fitting TRBD2. The CDR3 is made up of 13 amino acids. Looked up from germline, CDR1 is SEHNR and CDR2 is FQNEAQ (reference sequence). Unmatched junction bases numbered 5, after V lost 7 bases and J lost 4 bases. CDR3 in DNA: TGTGCCAGCAAGACTAGCGGAAAGTACGAGCAGTACTTC. This codes for CASKTSGKYEQYF.

The genes are TRBV4-2 and TRBJ2-3, with a tentative D call TRBD2 (5 bases). Trimming cost V 3 bases and J 0 bases, with 7 bases left between them. The CDR3 is made up of 14 amino acids. Germline CDR1 LGHNA, CDR2 YNFKEQ. CDR3 sequence reads: CASSQASSTDTQYF. The CDR3 DNA follows: TGTGCCAGCAGCCAGGCTAGCAGCACAGATACGCAGTATTTT.

The V call is TRBV14, the J call TRBJ1-1; D remains unclear. The CDR3 is made up of 15 amino acids. Trimming cost V 4 bases and J 1 base, with 13 bases left between them. CDR1 and CDR2 (germline): SGHDN, FVKESK. The CDR3, as DNA: TGTGCCAGCAGCCCCAACCCCGCAGGGAACACTGAAGCTTTCTTT. Translation: CASSPNPAGNTEAFF.